This is a list of T cell receptor beta chains from one sample in a study of OX40 agonist ivuxolimab in advanced cancers. Some clones are missing from TCRdb's copy, which holds only in-frame ones; the method was immunoSEQ multiplex PCR. The data contain some 60,000 clones, around 87% of them singletons. Sample: CD4+ or CD8+ T cells sorted from blood, taken in a trial of the OX40 agonist ivuxolimab. These receptors were obtained from an adult with an advanced solid tumor such as melanoma, head and neck, liver or kidney cancer. The CDR3 runs from the conserved cysteine through the conserved F or W. D genes are given only for firm matches. Rows give clone size only sometimes, using once, few, many, or a class for an expanded clone.

size: .; J: TRBJ2-6; D: .; V: TRBV19; CDR3: CASSLRGANVLTF; DNA: TGTGCCAGTAGCCTCAGAGGGGCCAACGTCCTGACTTTC
size: once; J: TRBJ2-7; D: .; V: TRBV18; CDR3: CASSPNSYEQYF; DNA: TGTGCCAGCTCACCAAACAGCTACGAGCAGTACTTC
size: .; J: TRBJ2-7; D: TRBD1; V: TRBV28; CDR3: CASRTPGGEVQYF; DNA: TGTGCCAGCAGAACACCAGGGGGCGAGGTTCAGTACTTC
size: .; J: TRBJ1-1; D: TRBD1; V: TRBV5-1; CDR3: CASSSGQENTEAFF; DNA: TGCGCCAGCAGTTCGGGACAGGAGAACACTGAAGCTTTCTTT
size: .; J: TRBJ2-6; D: .; V: TRBV15; CDR3: CATQGGEFSGANVLTF; DNA: TGTGCCACCCAGGGGGGTGAATTCTCTGGGGCCAACGTCCTGACTTTC
size: .; J: TRBJ1-4; D: .; V: TRBV30; CDR3: CAWSPRGRAATNEKLFF; DNA: TGTGCCTGGAGTCCCCGAGGGCGTGCAGCAACTAATGAAAAACTGTTTTTT
size: .; J: TRBJ2-1; D: .; V: TRBV2; CDR3: CASTQYLGTEQFF; DNA: TGTGCCAGCACTCAGTACTTGGGAACTGAGCAGTTCTTC
size: .; J: TRBJ1-1; D: .; V: TRBV7-9; CDR3: CASSLDRDAEAFF; DNA: TGTGCCAGCAGCTTAGACAGGGACGCTGAAGCTTTCTTT
size: .; J: TRBJ1-1; D: TRBD1; V: TRBV29-1; CDR3: CSVGQGKNTEAFF; DNA: TGCAGCGTAGGACAGGGGAAGAACACTGAAGCTTTCTTT
size: .; J: TRBJ2-7; D: .; V: TRBV7-2; CDR3: CASSFYSSYDSEQYF; DNA: TGTGCCAGCAGCTTCTACTCGTCCTATGATTCCGAGCAGTACTTC
size: .; J: TRBJ1-5; D: TRBD1; V: TRBV2; CDR3: CASNGQGEQPQHF; DNA: TGTGCCAGCAACGGGCAGGGGGAACAGCCCCAGCATTTT
size: .; J: TRBJ2-3; D: TRBD2; V: TRBV6-6; CDR3: CASSLDGRRTQYF; DNA: TGTGCCAGCAGTTTGGACGGGAGGAGGACGCAGTATTTT
size: .; J: TRBJ2-7; D: .; V: TRBV6-5; CDR3: CASSYGSDSYYEQYF; DNA: TGTGCCAGCAGTTACGGTAGCGACAGCTACTACGAGCAGTACTTC
size: .; J: TRBJ1-1; D: .; V: TRBV7-3; CDR3: CASSPHGSMNTEAFF; DNA: TGTGCCAGCAGCCCCCACGGCAGTATGAACACTGAAGCTTTCTTT
size: .; J: TRBJ2-2; D: TRBD1; V: TRBV4-3; CDR3: CASSQERGRNTGELFF; DNA: TGCGCCAGCAGCCAAGAGAGGGGGCGGAACACCGGGGAGCTGTTTTTT
size: .; J: TRBJ2-5; D: TRBD2; V: TRBV7-6; CDR3: CASSLQRGRQETQYF; DNA: TGTGCCAGCAGCTTACAGCGGGGTCGCCAAGAGACCCAGTACTTC
size: once; J: TRBJ1-6; D: .; V: TRBV6-5; CDR3: CAIRPGPRNSPLHF; DNA: TGTGCCATCCGCCCGGGACCTAGGAATTCACCCCTCCACTTT
size: .; J: TRBJ1-1; D: .; V: TRBV6-1; CDR3: CASGGLRNTEAFF; DNA: TGTGCCAGTGGAGGGCTTCGGAACACTGAAGCTTTCTTT
size: .; J: TRBJ2-5; D: .; V: TRBV7-7; CDR3: CASSRQQHGGQETQYF; DNA: TGTGCTAGCAGTCGTCAACAACACGGAGGGCAAGAGACCCAGTACTTC
size: .; J: TRBJ2-1; D: .; V: TRBV28; CDR3: CASRTSTNEQFF; DNA: TGTGCCAGCAGAACCTCAACCAATGAGCAGTTCTTC
size: .; J: TRBJ1-3; D: .; V: TRBV7-3; CDR3: CASSSGVTGNTIYF; DNA: TGTGCCAGCAGCTCGGGGGTGACTGGAAACACCATATATTTT
size: few; J: TRBJ2-3; D: TRBD1; V: TRBV10-3; CDR3: CAIRPGTGKFTDTQYF; DNA: TGTGCCATCAGACCCGGGACAGGGAAGTTCACAGATACGCAGTATTTT
size: .; J: TRBJ1-4; D: .; V: TRBV27; CDR3: CASSQGWGNEKLFF; DNA: TGTGCCAGCAGCCAAGGGTGGGGGAATGAAAAACTGTTTTTT
size: .; J: TRBJ1-5; D: .; V: TRBV7-2; CDR3: CASSPVGQPQHF; DNA: TGTGCCAGCAGCCCCGTGGGACAGCCCCAGCATTTT
size: .; J: TRBJ1-5; D: .; V: TRBV4-3; CDR3: CASSQDGGGTHKLWDQPQHF; DNA: TGCGCCAGCAGCCAAGACGGCGGGGGGACACATAAATTGTGGGATCAGCCCCAGCATTTT
size: .; J: TRBJ2-1; D: .; V: TRBV19; CDR3: CASGGPAEWNEQFF; DNA: TGTGCCAGTGGAGGGCCCGCTGAGTGGAATGAGCAGTTCTTC